Below, 20 T cell receptor beta chains from the same sample are listed, as sequenced in a study of identical twins. TCRdb re-called the 5' RACE reads through MiXCR, storing one row per CDR3 protein. This table holds under 450,000 distinct CDR3 sequences, about a fifth found once. The sample comprised naive T cells sorted from blood. These receptors originate from a man aged 45 to 65 in good health.

The chain uses TRBV10-3 and TRBJ2-3; D ambiguous. Germline values: CDR1 ENHRY, CDR2 SYGVKD. The V gene lost 8 bases and the J gene lost 6 bases, with 9 bases spanning the gap. The CDR3 covers 11 residues. The CDR3: CAIRVLDTQYF. CDR3 sequence (DNA): TGTGCCATCCGGGTTTTGGATACGCAGTATTTT.

This chain connects TRBV27 to TRBJ2-7; 7 nucleotides align to TRBD1. Germline trimming cut 6 bases from V and 5 bases from J; bases unmatched to any gene: 10. This CDR3 is built from 14 residues. Germline CDR1 is MNHEY and CDR2 is SMNVEV (reference sequence). CDR3: CASSYRQGVDEQYF. The DNA for the CDR3 is TGTGCCAGCAGCTATCGACAGGGAGTCGACGAGCAGTACTTC.

The table lists this clonotype with many counts. This chain uses TRBV3-1 with TRBJ1-6; possibly TRBD1 for D (5 bases). The CDR3 covers 15 residues. Trimming left V 0 bases short and J 13 bases short, with 16 bases between. CDR1 is LGHDT, CDR2 YNNKEL, per germline (reference sequence). CDR3 residues: CASSQDGTALWPLHF. In DNA form, the CDR3 reads TGTGCCAGCAGCCAAGACGGGACGGCCTTGTGGCCCCTCCACTTT.

This clonotype was recorded a few times. The J gene is TRBJ2-1, the V gene TRBV25-1; 11 bases line up with TRBD2. Germline lookup yields CDR1 MGHDK and CDR2 SYGVNS. The CDR3 runs to 14 residues. V lost 6 bases to trimming and J lost 4 bases; unmatched junction nucleotides: 2. CDR3 sequence reads: CASRTSGMYNEQFF. CDR3 nucleotides: TGTGCCAGCAGGACTAGCGGGATGTACAATGAGCAGTTCTTC.

At least ten counts were recorded for this clonotype. This chain links TRBV5-1 with TRBJ2-1, with TRBD1 as a possible D gene (5 bases). The V end was cut by 4 bases, the J end by 10 bases, with 15 bases between. This CDR3 comprises 13 residues. Germline loops: CDR1 SGHRS, CDR2 YFSETQ. The CDR3 nucleotides read TGCGCCAGCAGCCCCGCCCGACAGATCGAGCAGTTCTTC. Its protein is CASSPARQIEQFF.

This clonotype came up many times. The chain is built from TRBV20-1 and TRBJ1-6; tentative D call: TRBD1 (5 bases). The germline CDR1 and CDR2 sequences are DFQATT and SNEGSKA (reference sequence). Trimming stripped 0 bases from V and 6 bases from J, with 12 bases between. The length of the CDR3 is 15 residues. The CDR3 DNA reads TGCAGTGCTAGAGATCTGCAGGGTTTTAATTCACCCCTCCACTTT. It specifies CSARDLQGFNSPLHF.

The sample holds many counts of this clonotype. This sequence joins TRBV7-9 and TRBJ2-2; a weak D match, TRBD1 (6 bases). V dropped 2 bases and J dropped 5 bases, with 12 bases sitting between them. CDR1 is SEHNR, CDR2 FQNEAQ, per germline (reference sequence). The CDR3 extends over 15 amino acids. The CDR3 region is CASSLQGRRTGELFF. CDR3 sequence (DNA): TGTGCCAGCAGCTTACAGGGGCGTAGAACCGGGGAGCTGTTTTTT.

In its sample, this clonotype was seen a few times. J is TRBJ2-7 and V is TRBV5-1; no clear D gene. V lost 0 bases to trimming and J lost 3 bases, with 10 bases between them. Germline-derived CDR1 and CDR2 are SGHRS and YFSETQ. The CDR3 totals 14 residues. The CDR3 DNA sequence: TGCGCCAGCAGCTTGGGGGCGCTTGGCTACGAGCAGTACTTC. Translated: CASSLGALGYEQYF. Full variable domain (remainder filled in from reference TRBV5-1 and TRBJ2-7): KAGVTQTPRYLIKTRGQQVTLSCSPISGHRSVSWYQQTPGQGLQFLFEYFSETQRNKGNFPGRFSGRQFSNSRSEMNVSTLELGDSALYLCASSLGALGYEQYFGPGTRLTVT.

A few counts support this clonotype. The rearrangement links TRBV5-1 to TRBJ2-1; D call uncertain. The CDR3 covers 15 residues. Germline-derived CDR1 and CDR2 are SGHRS and YFSETQ. Trimming cost V 0 bases and J 2 bases, with 9 bases left between them. In nucleotides, the CDR3 is TGCGCCAGCAGCTTGGTGGTAGGTACCTACAATGAGCAGTTCTTC. Its protein product is CASSLVVGTYNEQFF.

This clonotype was detected a few times. V and J are TRBV20-1 and TRBJ1-5, with 8 bases that match TRBD1. The CDR3 runs to 15 residues. The trim removed 3 bases at V and 3 bases at J, leaving 7 bases unmatched. Germline CDR1 DFQATT, CDR2 SNEGSKA (reference sequence). Here the CDR3 reads CSARTQGASNQPQHF. Written as DNA, the CDR3 is TGCAGTGCTAGGACCCAGGGGGCTTCCAATCAGCCCCAGCATTTT.

This clonotype was counted many times. CDR3 in DNA: TGCAGCGTTGGTGCCGGCAGAGGGGTCGGCGAGCAGTACTTC. Protein sequence: CSVGAGRGVGEQYF. This chain links TRBV29-1 with TRBJ2-7; D tentatively fits TRBD1 or TRBD2 (5 bases each). The CDR3 covers 14 residues. V was trimmed by 4 bases and J by 6 bases, leaving 19 bases between them. Per the germline V gene, CDR1 is SQVTM and CDR2 is ANQGSEA.

This clonotype was seen a handful of times. This chain uses TRBV20-1 with TRBJ2-5, with 8 bases lining up with TRBD1. Per the germline V gene, CDR1 is DFQATT and CDR2 is SNEGSKA (reference sequence). The CDR3 length is 11 residues. J lost 5 bases, V lost 6 bases, and 2 bases had no gene match. CDR3 DNA sequence: TGCAGTGCGGGGGACAGGGAGACCCAGTACTTC. Encoded protein: CSAGDRETQYF.

This clonotype turned up a few times. The chain carries TRBV20-1 and TRBJ2-5, with D unresolved. Germline loops: CDR1 DFQATT, CDR2 SNEGSKA (reference sequence). This CDR3 has 13 residues. The V gene lost 6 bases and the J gene lost 4 bases, with 15 bases spanning the gap. The DNA of the CDR3 is TGCAGTGCGCCAGTCGAGTCCGTAGAGACCCAGTACTTC. Protein: CSAPVESVETQYF.

A few counts support this clonotype. The rearrangement uses TRBV5-1 and TRBJ2-7, with a weak D call TRBD2 (6 bases). Trimming shortened V by 0 bases and J by 3 bases, and 13 bases separated the two germline ends. This CDR3 comprises 15 residues. Germline V CDR1 and CDR2: SGHRS, YFSETQ. The CDR3 sequence: CASSLDGSSIYEQYF. CDR3 bases: TGCGCCAGCAGCTTGGACGGGAGTAGTATCTACGAGCAGTACTTC.

This clonotype was detected ten times or more. The chain employs TRBV5-1 and TRBJ2-1; D possibly matches TRBD1 or TRBD2 (5 bases each). The V gene lost 0 bases and the J gene lost 5 bases, with 15 bases spanning the gap. The CDR3 length is 16 residues. Germline CDR1 and CDR2: SGHRS and YFSETQ. CDR3 in DNA: TGCGCCAGCAGCTTGGACCTGAGGGGACGGAACAATGAGCAGTTCTTC. Encoded protein: CASSLDLRGRNNEQFF. The variable domain in full, with the rest retrieved from reference TRBV5-1 and TRBJ2-1, is KAGVTQTPRYLIKTRGQQVTLSCSPISGHRSVSWYQQTPGQGLQFLFEYFSETQRNKGNFPGRFSGRQFSNSRSEMNVSTLELGDSALYLCASSLDLRGRNNEQFFGPGTRLTVL.

There are a few counts of this clonotype. The chain employs TRBV7-9 and TRBJ2-7, with a tentative D call TRBD1 (6 bases). The germline V gene has CDR1 SEHNR and CDR2 FQNEAQ (reference sequence). The CDR3 extends over 17 amino acids. V was trimmed by 5 bases and J by 2 bases, leaving 22 bases between them. In nucleotides, the CDR3 is TGTGCCAGCAGCCCAGCCCTATTCGGGGACAAAGCCTACGAGCAGTACTTC. Protein product: CASSPALFGDKAYEQYF.

This clonotype showed up just a few times. CDR3 sequence reads: CAISEFDTISYNSPLHF. The DNA for the CDR3 is TGTGCCATCAGTGAGTTCGACACCATCTCCTATAATTCACCCCTCCACTTT. This chain joins TRBV10-3 and TRBJ1-6; D gene unclear. The CDR3 extends over 17 amino acids. The V and J ends lost 1 base and 0 bases respectively, with 10 bases between them. Germline loops: CDR1 ENHRY, CDR2 SYGVKD.

The rearrangement links TRBV6-5 to TRBJ2-1, with D possibly being TRBD2 (6 bases). The germline gives CDR1 MNHEY, CDR2 SVGAGI. The ends were cut back, 0 bases at V and 7 bases at J, with 13 bases in the middle. This CDR3 region has 15 residues. CDR3 region: CASSYSRDFLNEQFF. The DNA for the CDR3 is TGTGCCAGCAGTTACTCGAGGGACTTTCTTAATGAGCAGTTCTTC.

Ten or more counts support this clonotype. The chain links TRBV7-3 to TRBJ2-2; D gene unclear. Trimming removed 5 bases at V and 2 bases at J, with 6 bases between. From germline, CDR1 is SGHTA and CDR2 FQGTGA. This CDR3 spans 13 amino acids. The CDR3: CASSKSNTGELFF. The CDR3 DNA is TGTGCCAGCAGCAAAAGTAACACCGGGGAGCTGTTTTTT.

This clonotype was observed a handful of times. This chain joins TRBV10-3 and TRBJ2-2, with 8 bases that match TRBD1. After removal of 10 bases from V and 0 bases from J, the junction contained 7 bases not matched to a gene. Per the germline V gene, CDR1 is ENHRY and CDR2 is SYGVKD. The CDR3 is made up of 15 amino acids. The CDR3 bases are TGTGCCACCTATCCGACAGGGGCGAACACCGGGGAGCTGTTTTTT. It yields the protein CATYPTGANTGELFF.